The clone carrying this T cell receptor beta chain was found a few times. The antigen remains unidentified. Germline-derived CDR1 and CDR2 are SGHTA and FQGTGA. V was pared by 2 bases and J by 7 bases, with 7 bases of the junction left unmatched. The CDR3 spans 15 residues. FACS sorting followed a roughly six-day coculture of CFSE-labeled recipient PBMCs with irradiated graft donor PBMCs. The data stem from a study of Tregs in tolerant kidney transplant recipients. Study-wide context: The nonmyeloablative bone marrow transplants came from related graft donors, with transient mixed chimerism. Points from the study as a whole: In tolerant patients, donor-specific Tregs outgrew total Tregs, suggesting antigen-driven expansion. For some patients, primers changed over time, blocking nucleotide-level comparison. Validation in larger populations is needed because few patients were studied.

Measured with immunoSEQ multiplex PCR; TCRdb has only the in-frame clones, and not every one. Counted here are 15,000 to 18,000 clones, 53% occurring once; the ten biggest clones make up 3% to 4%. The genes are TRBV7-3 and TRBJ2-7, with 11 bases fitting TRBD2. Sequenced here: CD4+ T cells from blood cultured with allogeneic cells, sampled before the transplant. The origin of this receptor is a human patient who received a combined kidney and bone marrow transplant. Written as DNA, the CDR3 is TGTGCCAGCAGCTTAGAACTAGCGGGAGCGCGGGAGCAGTACTTC. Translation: CASSLELAGAREQYF. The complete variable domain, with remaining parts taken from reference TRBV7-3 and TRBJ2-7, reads GAGVSQTPSNKVTEKGKYVELRCDPISGHTALYWYRQSLGQGPEFLIYFQGTGAADDSGLPNDRFFAVRPEGSVSTLKIQRTERGDSAVYLCASSLELAGAREQYFGPGTRLTVT.